A selection of T cell receptor beta chains follows, all from one sample in a study of T cells in Graves' hyperthyroidism and ophthalmopathy. MiXCR, run by TCRdb on the multiplex PCR reads, gives a single entry per CDR3 protein. The repertoire holds under 400,000 distinct CDR3 sequences, with roughly 25% as singletons. The sequencing sample was made of blood. Every receptor here comes from a man between 50 and 59 years old with Graves' hyperthyroidism. Each CDR3 is given with its conserved first and last residue. D genes are given only for firm matches. A clone size is listed for some rows: how often the clone was seen (once, few, many), or a class if it is expanded.

clone size: few; D gene: TRBD1; V gene: TRBV27; J gene: TRBJ1-5; CDR3 length: 15; CDR3 DNA: TGTGCCAGCAGATACAGGGGGCGAAGCAATCAGCCCCAGCATTTT; CDR3 protein: CASRYRGRSNQPQHF
clone size: -; D gene: -; V gene: TRBV19; J gene: TRBJ2-2; CDR3 length: 16; CDR3 DNA: TGTGCCAGTAGTATAGTAAGATACGGGTTTACCGGGGAGCTGTTTTTT; CDR3 protein: CASSIVRYGFTGELFF
clone size: -; D gene: -; V gene: TRBV6-1; J gene: TRBJ2-3; CDR3 length: 14; CDR3 DNA: TGTGCCACCGCCGGACGGAGAAACACAGATACGCAGTATTTT; CDR3 protein: CATAGRRNTDTQYF
clone size: few; D gene: TRBD2; V gene: TRBV20-1; J gene: TRBJ2-7; CDR3 length: 15; CDR3 DNA: TGCAGTGCACCGCTCCTGCCTAGCGGGATGGGAGAGCAGTACTTC; CDR3 protein: CSAPLLPSGMGEQYF
clone size: many; D gene: TRBD2; V gene: TRBV24-1; J gene: TRBJ2-3; CDR3 length: 15; CDR3 DNA: TGTGCCACCAGTGGCGGGACTAGCGGTGCAGATACGCAGTATTTT; CDR3 protein: CATSGGTSGADTQYF
clone size: few; D gene: TRBD2; V gene: TRBV20-1; J gene: TRBJ2-1; CDR3 length: 13; CDR3 DNA: TGCAGTGCAACTAGCGGGTCATACAATGAGCAGTTCTTC; CDR3 protein: CSATSGSYNEQFF
clone size: few; D gene: -; V gene: TRBV24-1; J gene: TRBJ1-2; CDR3 length: 14; CDR3 DNA: TGTGCCACCAGTGATTCTGACGGTAACTATGGCTACACCTTC; CDR3 protein: CATSDSDGNYGYTF
clone size: few; D gene: -; V gene: TRBV19; J gene: TRBJ1-1; CDR3 length: 15; CDR3 DNA: TGTGCCAGCAATCCCCAGGGAAGTGCAGACACTGAAGCTTTCTTT; CDR3 protein: CASNPQGSADTEAFF
clone size: -; D gene: TRBD2; V gene: TRBV2; J gene: TRBJ2-1; CDR3 length: 16; CDR3 DNA: TGTGCCAGCAGTGAATGGACTAGCGGGAAATACAATGAGCAGTTCTTC; CDR3 protein: CASSEWTSGKYNEQFF
clone size: few; D gene: -; V gene: TRBV28; J gene: TRBJ2-6; CDR3 length: 15; CDR3 DNA: TGTGCCAGCAGTTCCCCAGGGAAAGGGGCCAACGTCCTGACTTTC; CDR3 protein: CASSSPGKGANVLTF
clone size: -; D gene: -; V gene: TRBV10-3; J gene: TRBJ2-7; CDR3 length: 16; CDR3 DNA: TGTGCCATCAGTGAGGTAGGCGGGACGGCCTCCTACGAGCAGTACTTC; CDR3 protein: CAISEVGGTASYEQYF
clone size: -; D gene: -; V gene: TRBV12-3/TRBV12-4; J gene: TRBJ1-6; CDR3 length: 14; CDR3 DNA: TGTGCCAGCATCCAAGATGGAGATAATTCACCCCTCCACTTT; CDR3 protein: CASIQDGDNSPLHF
clone size: -; D gene: -; V gene: TRBV12-3/TRBV12-4; J gene: TRBJ2-2; CDR3 length: 15; CDR3 DNA: TGTGCCAGCAGTCAGATCCAGGGGCGCGCCGGGGAGCTGTTTTTT; CDR3 protein: CASSQIQGRAGELFF
clone size: many; D gene: TRBD2; V gene: TRBV6-1; J gene: TRBJ2-7; CDR3 length: 15; CDR3 DNA: TGTGCCAGCAGTGAGCTTAGCGGGTCGAACTACGAGCAGTACTTC; CDR3 protein: CASSELSGSNYEQYF
clone size: -; D gene: -; V gene: TRBV27; J gene: TRBJ1-4; CDR3 length: 15; CDR3 DNA: TGTGCCAGCAGTCCAATAGGTTTCGGGGAAGAAAAACTGTTTTTT; CDR3 protein: CASSPIGFGEEKLFF
clone size: -; D gene: -; V gene: TRBV7-9; J gene: TRBJ2-7; CDR3 length: 13; CDR3 DNA: TGTGCCAGCACCCGGGGGCCGCCCTACGAGCAGTACTTC; CDR3 protein: CASTRGPPYEQYF
clone size: -; D gene: -; V gene: TRBV27; J gene: TRBJ1-5; CDR3 length: 14; CDR3 DNA: TGTGCCAGCAGTTTATCGCCTGTCAATCAGCCCCAGCATTTT; CDR3 protein: CASSLSPVNQPQHF
clone size: many; D gene: TRBD2; V gene: TRBV27; J gene: TRBJ2-5; CDR3 length: 15; CDR3 DNA: TGTGCCAGCAGTTGGACTAGCGGGAGAGGAGAGACCCAGTACTTC; CDR3 protein: CASSWTSGRGETQYF
clone size: -; D gene: -; V gene: TRBV27; J gene: TRBJ1-5; CDR3 length: 15; CDR3 DNA: TGTGCCAGCAGTATCGGGTCATACGGCAATCAGCCCCAGCATTTT; CDR3 protein: CASSIGSYGNQPQHF
clone size: -; D gene: -; V gene: TRBV5-1; J gene: TRBJ1-4; CDR3 length: 14; CDR3 DNA: TGCGCCAGCAGCCTAAATAGCGACGATGAAAAACTGTTTTTT; CDR3 protein: CASSLNSDDEKLFF
clone size: -; D gene: -; V gene: TRBV7-2; J gene: TRBJ2-2; CDR3 length: 20; CDR3 DNA: TGTGCCAGCAGCTTACGGGGGGCCGGCGGGAGTGTCGCGAACACCGGGGAGCTGTTTTTT; CDR3 protein: CASSLRGAGGSVANTGELFF
clone size: once; D gene: -; V gene: TRBV4-2; J gene: TRBJ2-1; CDR3 length: 15; CDR3 DNA: TGTGCCAGCAGCCAGTCTAAGGGGGTCGGTAATGAGCAGTTCTTC; CDR3 protein: CASSQSKGVGNEQFF
clone size: many; D gene: TRBD2; V gene: TRBV2; J gene: TRBJ2-1; CDR3 length: 17; CDR3 DNA: TGTGCCAGCACCGCAGGGTCCGGGACTAGCGGATACAATGAGCAGTTCTTC; CDR3 protein: CASTAGSGTSGYNEQFF
clone size: many; D gene: TRBD2; V gene: TRBV28; J gene: TRBJ2-7; CDR3 length: 16; CDR3 DNA: TGTGCCAGCAGTTCCCCACTAGCGCCTGATACCTACGAGCAGTACTTC; CDR3 protein: CASSSPLAPDTYEQYF
clone size: -; D gene: -; V gene: TRBV7-9; J gene: TRBJ1-4; CDR3 length: 13; CDR3 DNA: TGTGCCAGCAGCTTACGTCCTAATGAAAAACTGTTTTTT; CDR3 protein: CASSLRPNEKLFF
clone size: -; D gene: -; V gene: TRBV10-3; J gene: TRBJ1-2; CDR3 length: 14; CDR3 DNA: TGTGCCATCAGTGAGTCGACAGGAATTTATGGCTACACCTTC; CDR3 protein: CAISESTGIYGYTF
clone size: few; D gene: TRBD1; V gene: TRBV7-2; J gene: TRBJ1-4; CDR3 length: 12; CDR3 DNA: TGTGCCAGCAGCAGGGACAGTGAAAAACTGTTTTTT; CDR3 protein: CASSRDSEKLFF
clone size: -; D gene: -; V gene: TRBV6-2/TRBV6-3; J gene: TRBJ2-5; CDR3 length: 14; CDR3 DNA: TGTGCCAGCAGGAAAGGGGGAGGGGGGGAGACCCAGTACTTC; CDR3 protein: CASRKGGGGETQYF
clone size: -; D gene: TRBD2; V gene: TRBV20-1; J gene: TRBJ2-7; CDR3 length: 15; CDR3 DNA: TGCAGTGCTACTAGCGGGAGAAGCATCCATTACGAGCAGTACTTC; CDR3 protein: CSATSGRSIHYEQYF
clone size: many; D gene: -; V gene: TRBV2; J gene: TRBJ2-2; CDR3 length: 14; CDR3 DNA: TGTGCCAGCAGTCCCCAAAGCCTCACCGGGGAGCTGTTTTTT; CDR3 protein: CASSPQSLTGELFF
clone size: -; D gene: -; V gene: TRBV2; J gene: TRBJ1-1; CDR3 length: 14; CDR3 DNA: TGTGCCAGCAGTGTGTGGGGAGGGAACACTGAAGCTTTCTTT; CDR3 protein: CASSVWGGNTEAFF
clone size: many; D gene: TRBD2; V gene: TRBV27; J gene: TRBJ2-7; CDR3 length: 15; CDR3 DNA: TGTGCCAGCAGTTCCAGAAGCGGGAGCTCCTACGAGCAGTACTTC; CDR3 protein: CASSSRSGSSYEQYF
clone size: few; D gene: TRBD2; V gene: TRBV5-1; J gene: TRBJ2-7; CDR3 length: 16; CDR3 DNA: TGCGCCAGCAGCCCGGGCGGGACTAGCGGGAGGATCGAGCAGTACTTC; CDR3 protein: CASSPGGTSGRIEQYF
clone size: many; D gene: -; V gene: TRBV11-2; J gene: TRBJ1-2; CDR3 length: 13; CDR3 DNA: TGTGCCAGCAGCTTAGCCCGGGGGAATGGCTACACCTTC; CDR3 protein: CASSLARGNGYTF
clone size: -; D gene: TRBD1; V gene: TRBV29-1; J gene: TRBJ2-5; CDR3 length: 15; CDR3 DNA: TGCAGCGGGACAGGGGGTAACATTCCCCAAGAGACCCAGTACTTC; CDR3 protein: CSGTGGNIPQETQYF
clone size: -; D gene: -; V gene: TRBV27; J gene: TRBJ2-1; CDR3 length: 16; CDR3 DNA: TGTGCTAGCAGCCCGGGGCGGGGAACAACCTACAATGAGCAGTTCTTC; CDR3 protein: CASSPGRGTTYNEQFF
clone size: few; D gene: -; V gene: TRBV7-9; J gene: TRBJ2-1; CDR3 length: 15; CDR3 DNA: TGTGCCAGCAGGGGGGGACCGCAGGCCTACAATGAGCAGTTCTTC; CDR3 protein: CASRGGPQAYNEQFF
clone size: -; D gene: TRBD2; V gene: TRBV6-1; J gene: TRBJ2-6; CDR3 length: 17; CDR3 DNA: TGTGCCAGCAGTAGGACTAGCGGGAGGGCTGGGGCCAACGTCCTGACTTTC; CDR3 protein: CASSRTSGRAGANVLTF
clone size: -; D gene: -; V gene: TRBV28; J gene: TRBJ1-4; CDR3 length: 13; CDR3 DNA: TGTGCCAGCAGGGGCCGGGAGGTTGAAAAACTGTTTTTT; CDR3 protein: CASRGREVEKLFF
clone size: once; D gene: TRBD2; V gene: TRBV20-1; J gene: TRBJ2-2; CDR3 length: 13; CDR3 DNA: TGCAGTGCTCAGGGACTAGTTTCCGGGGAGCTGTTTTTT; CDR3 protein: CSAQGLVSGELFF
clone size: many; D gene: TRBD2; V gene: TRBV2; J gene: TRBJ2-6; CDR3 length: 15; CDR3 DNA: TGTGCCAGCAGGGGCGGGGGTTCCGGGGCCAACGTCCTGACTTTC; CDR3 protein: CASRGGGSGANVLTF
clone size: few; D gene: TRBD1; V gene: TRBV4-1; J gene: TRBJ2-7; CDR3 length: 12; CDR3 DNA: TGCGCCAGCAGCCTAGGGACAGACGAGCAGTACTTC; CDR3 protein: CASSLGTDEQYF
clone size: -; D gene: TRBD2; V gene: TRBV7-9; J gene: TRBJ2-1; CDR3 length: 15; CDR3 DNA: TGTGCCAGCTCCCGCGGGGGTTCCCTGGGGAATGAGCAGTTCTTC; CDR3 protein: CASSRGGSLGNEQFF
clone size: -; D gene: -; V gene: TRBV7-9; J gene: TRBJ1-1; CDR3 length: 14; CDR3 DNA: TGTGCCAGCAGCAAGGACGGAATGAACACTGAAGCTTTCTTT; CDR3 protein: CASSKDGMNTEAFF
clone size: -; D gene: -; V gene: TRBV30; J gene: TRBJ1-2; CDR3 length: 13; CDR3 DNA: TGTGCCTGGAGTGTACAGCCGGGCTATGGCTACACCTTC; CDR3 protein: CAWSVQPGYGYTF
clone size: few; D gene: TRBD2; V gene: TRBV20-1; J gene: TRBJ2-3; CDR3 length: 14; CDR3 DNA: TGCAGTGCAAATAGCGGGAGTGGTGCAGATACGCAGTATTTT; CDR3 protein: CSANSGSGADTQYF
clone size: -; D gene: TRBD1; V gene: TRBV20-1; J gene: TRBJ1-5; CDR3 length: 15; CDR3 DNA: TGCAGTGCTAGTTTCGGGGACAGGCTAGATCAGCCCCAGCATTTT; CDR3 protein: CSASFGDRLDQPQHF
clone size: many; D gene: TRBD1; V gene: TRBV28; J gene: TRBJ2-7; CDR3 length: 15; CDR3 DNA: TGTGCCAGCAGTTTTGGGACAGGAGATCTCTACGAGCAGTACTTC; CDR3 protein: CASSFGTGDLYEQYF
clone size: many; D gene: TRBD2; V gene: TRBV28; J gene: TRBJ2-2; CDR3 length: 16; CDR3 DNA: TGTGCCAGCAGTTTTAGCCTAGCGGGAGGTTCCGGGGAGCTGTTTTTT; CDR3 protein: CASSFSLAGGSGELFF
clone size: many; D gene: -; V gene: TRBV3-1; J gene: TRBJ2-7; CDR3 length: 11; CDR3 DNA: TGTGCCAGCAGCCAAGGAGGAGAGCAGTACTTC; CDR3 protein: CASSQGGEQYF
clone size: few; D gene: TRBD1; V gene: TRBV7-9; J gene: TRBJ2-1; CDR3 length: 14; CDR3 DNA: TGTGCCAGCAGCGAACAGGGGGCTCAGGATGAGCAGTTCTTC; CDR3 protein: CASSEQGAQDEQFF
clone size: -; D gene: TRBD1; V gene: TRBV12-3/TRBV12-4; J gene: TRBJ2-2; CDR3 length: 17; CDR3 DNA: TGTGCCAGCAGGACCCACACAGGGGGCGCGGGCACCGGGGAGCTGTTTTTT; CDR3 protein: CASRTHTGGAGTGELFF